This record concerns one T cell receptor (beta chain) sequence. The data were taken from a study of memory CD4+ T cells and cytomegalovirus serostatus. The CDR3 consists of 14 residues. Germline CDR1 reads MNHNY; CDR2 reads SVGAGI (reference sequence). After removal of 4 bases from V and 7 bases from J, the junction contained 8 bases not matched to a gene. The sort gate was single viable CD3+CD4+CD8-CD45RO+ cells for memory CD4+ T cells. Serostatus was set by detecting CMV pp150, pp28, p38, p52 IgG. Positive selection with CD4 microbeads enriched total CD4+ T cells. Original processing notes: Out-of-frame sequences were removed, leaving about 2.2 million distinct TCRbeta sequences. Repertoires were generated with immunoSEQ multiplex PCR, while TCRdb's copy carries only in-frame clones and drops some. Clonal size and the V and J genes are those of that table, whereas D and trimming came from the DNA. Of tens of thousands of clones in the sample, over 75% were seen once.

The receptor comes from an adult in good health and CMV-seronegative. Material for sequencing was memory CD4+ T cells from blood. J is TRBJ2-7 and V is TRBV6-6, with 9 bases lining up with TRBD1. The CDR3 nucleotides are TGTGCCAGCAGTTTCACAACCGGGACAGGGGAGCAGTACTTC. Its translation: CASSFTTGTGEQYF.